Below, 31 T cell receptor beta chains from the same sample are listed, as sequenced in a study of blood T cell repertoires in COVID-19. Sequencing was performed with immunoSEQ multiplex PCR; in TCRdb, only in-frame clones are kept and a portion is missing. This table has 200,000 to 250,000 clones, approximately 82% appearing once. Sample: peripheral blood. These receptors originate from a woman between 40 and 55 years old with acute or convalescent COVID-19.

This CDR3 reads CASTKRGTEAFF. The CDR3 bases are TGTGCCAGCACCAAAAGGGGGACTGAAGCTTTCTTT. The chain is built from TRBV28 and TRBJ1-1, with D perhaps TRBD1 (6 bases). The length of the CDR3 is 12 residues. The V end lost 7 bases, the J end lost 5 bases, and 11 bases lay between the germline ends. In germline, CDR1 is MDHEN, CDR2 SYDVKM.

V is TRBV19 and J is TRBJ2-7, with D possibly matching TRBD1 (5 bases). V lost 8 bases to trimming and J lost 4 bases, with 12 bases between them. CDR1 and CDR2 (germline): LNHDA, SQIVND (reference sequence). This CDR3 region has 12 residues. CDR3 bases: TGTGCCAGTGGGGCAGTCGGATACGAGCAGTACTTC. As protein: CASGAVGYEQYF.

This chain uses TRBV18 with TRBJ2-1, with D possibly being TRBD2 (7 bases). Looked up from germline, CDR1 is KGHSH and CDR2 is LQKENI. CDR3 length equals 17 residues. Between the trimmed V and J ends, which lost 2 bases and 7 bases, there was a span of 21 bases. This CDR3 reads CASSPKSGGGGWNEQFF. The CDR3 DNA follows: TGTGCCAGCTCACCAAAAAGTGGGGGGGGCGGCTGGAATGAGCAGTTCTTC.

CDR3 amino acids: CASSEYSGSYEQYF. Written as DNA, the CDR3 is TGTGCCAGCAGTGAATATTCCGGGTCCTACGAGCAGTACTTC. The chain joins TRBV6-1 to TRBJ2-7; D unclear. This CDR3 contains 14 residues. V was cut by 2 bases and J by 1 base, with 9 bases left in between. Germline assignment: CDR1 MNHNS and CDR2 SASEGT.

Comments on this clone: The same CDR3 also results from other DNA sequences found in this sample. V is TRBV6-4 and J is TRBJ1-1; D may be TRBD1 (5 bases). The CDR3 sequence is 14 residues long. The V end lost 0 bases, the J end lost 1 base, and 6 bases lay between the germline ends. Germline-derived CDR1 and CDR2 are MRHNA and SNTAGT. DNA for the CDR3: TGTGCCAGCAGTGACTCGGACAAGAACACTGAAGCTTTCTTT. This codes for CASSDSDKNTEAFF.

This sequence joins TRBV9 and TRBJ1-2; perhaps TRBD1 as D (6 bases). The V end was cut by 4 bases, the J end by 5 bases, with 18 bases between. CDR3 size: 15 residues. Germline assignment: CDR1 SGDLS and CDR2 YYNGEE. The CDR3 loop is CASSPGGAYRYGYTF. The CDR3, as DNA: TGTGCCAGCAGCCCGGGGGGGGCCTATAGGTATGGCTACACCTTC.

This clone was seen only once. The chain joins TRBV19 to TRBJ2-7; D is possibly TRBD2 (7 bases). The CDR3 totals 15 residues. Germline-derived CDR1 and CDR2 are LNHDA and SQIVND (reference sequence). V dropped 5 bases and J dropped 1 base, with 15 bases sitting between them. The CDR3 DNA reads TGTGCCAGTAGTCCCGGCGGGGGCAGGTCCTACGAGCAGTACTTC. Protein product: CASSPGGGRSYEQYF.

The genes are TRBV2 and TRBJ2-5; 12 bases are a match to TRBD2. CDR3 size: 16 residues. Germline V gene lookup returns CDR1 SNHLY and CDR2 FYNNEI. Trimming cost V 5 bases and J 5 bases; bases outside gene matches: 9. The CDR3 DNA is TGTGCCAGCAGTCCCACTAGCGGGAGGTCGGAGGAGACCCAGTACTTC. Protein sequence: CASSPTSGRSEETQYF.

The chain combines TRBV27 with TRBJ1-1; no clear D gene. The CDR3 consists of 12 residues. V lost 3 bases and J 7 bases, leaving 9 bases between the germline ends. From germline, CDR1 is MNHEY and CDR2 SMNVEV (reference sequence). The CDR3 loop reads CASSFRGFEAFF. The CDR3 DNA reads TGTGCCAGCAGTTTTCGAGGGTTTGAAGCTTTCTTT.

The V gene is TRBV20-1, the J gene TRBJ2-7; TRBD2 agrees at 14 bases. CDR1 and CDR2 (germline): DFQATT, SNEGSKA (reference sequence). The V gene end was trimmed by 3 bases and the J gene end by 7 bases; junction bases not matched to a gene: 8. The length of the CDR3 is 15 residues. The CDR3 region has the DNA TGCAGTGCTAGTCCGACTAGCGGGAGGGAGGGGGAGCAGTACTTC. Amino acid sequence: CSASPTSGREGEQYF.

The chain combines TRBV19 with TRBJ2-1, with TRBD2 matching over 14 bases. The trim removed 6 bases at V and 0 bases at J, leaving 13 bases unmatched. Germline CDR1 is LNHDA and CDR2 is SQIVND (reference sequence). The CDR3 length is 20 residues. CDR3 nucleotide sequence: TGTGCCAGTAGCCTTCGAGGGACTAGCGGGGGCCCAAGCTCCTACAATGAGCAGTTCTTC. Translation: CASSLRGTSGGPSSYNEQFF. The full variable domain, completed using reference TRBV19 and TRBJ2-1, is DGGITQSPKYLFRKEGQNVTLSCEQNLNHDAMYWYRQDPGQGLRLIYYSQIVNDFQKGDIAEGYSVSREKKESFPLTVTSAQKNPTAFYLCASSLRGTSGGPSSYNEQFFGPGTRLTVL.

The chain joins TRBV30 to TRBJ1-5, with 7 bases fitting TRBD1. Per the germline V gene, CDR1 is GTSNPN and CDR2 is SVGIG (reference sequence). Trimming at V came to 2 bases and at J to 1 base, leaving 5 bases not matched to a gene. This CDR3 comprises 15 residues. The CDR3 nucleotides read TGTGCCTGGAGTTCCGGGACAGTGAGCAATCAGCCCCAGCATTTT. Translating gives CAWSSGTVSNQPQHF.

The V and J genes are TRBV11-2 and TRBJ2-1; 7 nucleotides line up with TRBD2. The CDR3 sequence is 14 residues long. Losses at the gene ends were 2 bases for V and 10 bases for J; bases not matched to a gene: 8. The germline gives CDR1 SGHAT, CDR2 FQNNGV. The CDR3, as DNA: TGTGCCAGCAGCTTATATTTAGCGGGCGGGGAGCAGTTCTTC. Its translation is CASSLYLAGGEQFF.

This chain links TRBV7-8 with TRBJ1-6, with D possibly matching TRBD1 (5 bases). The CDR3 runs 13 residues. CDR1 and CDR2 from the germline V gene are SGHVS and FQNEAQ. V gave up 5 bases and J gave up 12 bases, with 14 bases separating them. The chain's CDR3 is CASSPTPGLPLHF. The CDR3 DNA follows: TGTGCCAGCAGCCCCACCCCGGGACTACCCCTCCACTTT.

The chain has TRBV6-6 and TRBJ1-5, with D perhaps matching TRBD1 (5 bases). Germline V gene data show CDR1 as MNHNY and CDR2 as SVGAGI (reference sequence). The V end lost 4 bases, the J end lost 4 bases, and 14 bases lay between the germline ends. CDR3 length equals 15 residues. CDR3 region: CASSFAQGMNQPQHF. Written as DNA, the CDR3 is TGTGCCAGCAGTTTTGCTCAGGGTATGAATCAGCCCCAGCATTTT.

This clone was counted a few times. The chain uses TRBV10-3 and TRBJ2-3, with D possibly being TRBD1 (5 bases). The CDR3 extends over 14 amino acids. CDR1 and CDR2 from the germline V gene are ENHRY and SYGVKD. With 4 bases removed from V and 4 bases from J, the gap between germline ends came to 12 bases. In DNA, the CDR3 is TGTGCCATCAGTGCATCAGGGAATGCAGATACGCAGTATTTT. It specifies CAISASGNADTQYF.

The CDR3 DNA follows: TGTGCCAGTAGTCCCGGACAGCACCTCTCCTACGAGCAGTACTTC. Protein product: CASSPGQHLSYEQYF. V is TRBV19 and J is TRBJ2-7; D may be TRBD1 (6 bases). Trimming cost V 5 bases and J 0 bases, with 14 bases left between them. The germline V gene encodes CDR1 LNHDA and CDR2 SQIVND (reference sequence). The CDR3 has 15 amino acids.

The chain is built from TRBV27 and TRBJ1-2, with TRBD1 matching over 10 bases. V dropped 5 bases and J dropped 4; count of bases not matched to a gene: 10. Looked up from germline, CDR1 is MNHEY and CDR2 is SMNVEV (reference sequence). The CDR3 extends over 16 amino acids. CDR3 bases: TGTGCCAGCAGTCCCTCCCGGACAGGGGGGGTCTATGGCTACACCTTC. Encoded protein: CASSPSRTGGVYGYTF.

A word on this clone: Other DNA sequences in the sample encode the same CDR3. The chain has TRBV29-1 and TRBJ2-1, with TRBD2 as a possible D gene (5 bases). CDR1 is SQVTM, CDR2 ANQGSEA, per germline. CDR3 size: 13 residues. Trimming pared 4 bases from V and 1 base from J, leaving 8 bases between. CDR3 amino acids: CSVGGSSYNEQFF. The CDR3 DNA follows: TGCAGCGTTGGTGGGAGTTCCTACAATGAGCAGTTCTTC.

The V call is TRBV7-6, the J call TRBJ2-7; D is perhaps TRBD1 (6 bases). The CDR3 contains 13 residues. Trimming removed 1 base from V and 2 bases from J, with 6 bases in between. Germline V lookup: CDR1 SGHVS, CDR2 FNYEAQ. The CDR3 is CASSLEGAYEQYF. In DNA form, the CDR3 reads TGTGCCAGCAGCTTAGAGGGGGCCTACGAGCAGTACTTC.

To note about this clone: The sample has other DNA sequences that encode this CDR3 too. This chain connects TRBV5-6 to TRBJ2-3, with D hard to call. The CDR3 spans 13 residues. The germline CDR1 and CDR2 sequences are SGHDT and YYEEEE. Between the trimmed V and J ends, which lost 1 base and 4 bases, there was a span of 7 bases. The CDR3 sequence is CASSLLASDTQYF. The CDR3 DNA reads as TGTGCCAGCAGCTTGTTGGCATCAGATACGCAGTATTTT.

The rearrangement links TRBV30 to TRBJ1-4; possible D gene TRBD1, 5 bases. Trimming removed 2 bases at V and 3 bases at J, with 16 bases between. CDR3 size: 16 residues. CDR1 and CDR2 from the germline V gene are GTSNPN and SVGIG (reference sequence). The chain's CDR3 is CAWSLGPGEANEKLFF. The CDR3 nucleotides are TGTGCCTGGAGTCTGGGACCGGGGGAGGCTAATGAAAAACTGTTTTTT.

This chain links TRBV10-1 with TRBJ1-2; perhaps TRBD1 as D (6 bases). The germline V and J ends were trimmed by 3 bases and 5 bases, with 28 bases remaining between them. CDR1 and CDR2 (germline): WNHNN, SYGVQD (reference sequence). The CDR3 length is 19 residues. The DNA for the CDR3 is TGCGCCAGCAGTGAAAGTAGGATCCAAACAGGGAATCTACAGTATGGCTACACCTTC. It specifies CASSESRIQTGNLQYGYTF.

The gene calls are TRBV24-1 and TRBJ1-2; D is unclear. V was clipped by 3 bases and J by 5 bases, with 6 bases between them. CDR1 and CDR2 (germline): KGHDR, SFDVKD. This CDR3 is 12 amino acids long. The CDR3 DNA reads as TGTGCCACCAGTGATGAGGTGTATGGCTACACCTTC. Translated, it gives CATSDEVYGYTF.

The DNA for the CDR3 is TGTGCCTGGAGTGTACATGAGAGCGGGAGGGCCCCCAATGAGCAGTTCTTC. This gives the protein CAWSVHESGRAPNEQFF. This chain uses TRBV30 with TRBJ2-1, with TRBD2 identical over 10 bases. Germline assignment: CDR1 GTSNPN and CDR2 SVGIG (reference sequence). The V segment lost 0 bases and the J segment 6 bases; nucleotides outside the gene matches: 11. The CDR3 totals 17 residues.

The chain has TRBV27 and TRBJ1-5; 8 nucleotides align to TRBD1. The CDR3 contains 14 residues. J lost 8 bases, V lost 6 bases, and 9 bases had no gene match. The germline V gene has CDR1 MNHEY and CDR2 SMNVEV (reference sequence). CDR3 sequence reads: CASRPTGGIEPQHF. The CDR3, as DNA: TGTGCCAGCAGGCCTACAGGGGGGATAGAGCCCCAGCATTTT.

This chain connects TRBV6-5 to TRBJ1-2; 8 nucleotides align to TRBD1. Germline values: CDR1 MNHEY, CDR2 SVGAGI. The CDR3 runs to 13 residues. With 5 bases clipped from V and 9 bases from J, the junction kept 8 bases outside the gene matches. The CDR3 nucleotides are TGTGCCAGCAGTCGGACAGGGTGGGACAGCTACACCTTC. Protein sequence: CASSRTGWDSYTF.

This sequence joins TRBV5-1 and TRBJ1-1; D not certain. In germline, CDR1 is SGHRS, CDR2 YFSETQ. The CDR3 has 15 residues. Trimming removed 0 bases at V and 1 base at J, with 10 bases between. The CDR3 region has the DNA TGCGCCAGCAGCTTGGGTTTCAGTCCGAACACTGAAGCTTTCTTT. Its translation is CASSLGFSPNTEAFF.

As regards this clone: Other nucleotide sequences in the sample specify the same CDR3. The CDR3, as DNA: TGTGCCAGCAGTCTCTTCGGGGGGGCGGAGACCCAGTACTTC. This encodes CASSLFGGAETQYF. This chain joins TRBV27 and TRBJ2-5, with 8 bases aligning to TRBD2. Unmatched junction bases numbered 7, after V lost 5 bases and J lost 5 bases. The CDR3 has 14 amino acids. CDR1 and CDR2 from the germline V gene are MNHEY and SMNVEV (reference sequence).

The chain uses TRBV7-2 and TRBJ2-1; 14 bases line up with TRBD2. With 3 bases clipped from V and 7 bases from J, the junction kept 8 bases outside the gene matches. CDR1 and CDR2 from the germline V gene are SGHTA and FQGNSA. This CDR3 spans 17 amino acids. DNA for the CDR3: TGTGCCAGCAGCTTGGGACTAGCGGGGGCCCCGGGGAATGAGCAGTTCTTC. This translates into CASSLGLAGAPGNEQFF.

This chain joins TRBV5-1 and TRBJ1-4; D may be TRBD1 (6 bases). This CDR3 is built from 16 residues. Germline V gives CDR1 SGHRS, CDR2 YFSETQ. V was shortened by 4 bases and J by 0 bases, with 13 bases between the two germline ends. Here the CDR3 DNA reads TGCGCCAGCAGCAACGGACAGTCTGCAACTAATGAAAAACTGTTTTTT. Its translation: CASSNGQSATNEKLFF.